This T cell receptor beta chain appears in the sequencing data of a study of persistence of HIV-infected CD4 T cells. As for the study in general: Isolated cells were CMV- and HIV-1 Gag-responding CD4+ T cells. A median of 8 years of suppressive ART preceded sampling.

Cells were stimulated with CMV-infected fibroblast lysates at approximately 10 ug/mL. Sorted nonresponding memory CD4+ T cells were CD40L-negative, CD69-negative, CD45RO-high. These HIV-1-infected adults initiated suppressive ART in chronic infection. This was the immunoSEQ version 4 assay in survey mode. The assay was immunoSEQ multiplex PCR, and TCRdb's table has in-frame clones only and misses some. The table shows about 28,000 clones, with 78% occurring only once. Trimming took 6 bases from V and 1 from J, leaving 9 bases between them. This CDR3 is built from 13 residues. Germline V gene data show CDR1 as SNHLY and CDR2 as FYNNEI. Details on this clone: Its matching antigen is unknown.

Sequenced here: CD4+ T cells sorted from PBMCs after approximately 19-hour stimulation, sampled from a patient who received antiretroviral therapy. V usage is TRBV2 and J usage is TRBJ1-1, with no clear D. This clonotype was sampled from an adult woman with HIV who was CMV-seropositive. The CDR3 reads CASSYTWNTEAFF. The CDR3 coding sequence is TGTGCCAGCAGCTATACTTGGAACACTGAAGCTTTCTTT.